Given below is one T cell receptor (beta chain) in context. At the DNA level, this CDR3 is encoded by other sequences in the same sample as well. Germline CDR1 and CDR2: SNHLY and FYNNEI. The V end lost 4 bases, the J end lost 6 bases, and 13 bases lay between the germline ends. This CDR3 spans 14 amino acids. Profiling relied on immunoSEQ multiplex PCR, and the TCRdb table lists in-frame clones only, not all of them. The sample yields 150,000 to 200,000 clones, roughly 90% seen once. This specimen belongs to a study of control samples from healthy donors and cancer patients. This chain links TRBV2 with TRBJ1-5; D perhaps matches TRBD1 (5 bases). This TCR was recovered from a man aged 30 to 45 in good health. The sample consisted of blood. The CDR3 reads CASSVGTGGQPQHF. The CDR3 DNA follows: TGTGCCAGCAGTGTTGGGACGGGGGGTCAGCCCCAGCATTTT.